This T cell receptor beta chain comes out of a study of blood T cell repertoires in COVID-19. V was clipped by 1 base and J by 5 bases, with 11 bases between them. Germline values: CDR1 LGHDT, CDR2 YNNKEL (reference sequence). The CDR3 sequence is 15 residues long. Data came from immunoSEQ multiplex PCR; TCRdb stores just in-frame clones and leaves some out. Among 330,000 or so clones listed, about 90% were seen once. This clone appeared a few times. Cohorts were determined from participant-reported clinical history. This chain joins TRBV3-1 (or the pseudogene TRBV3-2) and TRBJ2-2; maybe TRBD1 (6 bases). The receptor comes from a young woman who had recovered from COVID-19. Sequences were obtained from PBMCs or T cells enriched from blood (not recorded which). The chain's CDR3 is CASSQGTDVTGELFF. CDR3 sequence (DNA): TGTGCCAGCAGCCAAGGGACAGATGTGACCGGGGAGCTGTTTTTT.